This paragraph reports one T cell receptor (beta chain). The data originate from a study of PD-1 blockade in classical Hodgkin lymphoma. Trimming took 1 base from V and 4 from J, leaving 5 bases between them. Looked up from germline, CDR1 is LNHDA and CDR2 is SQIVND (reference sequence). CDR3 length: 14 residues. Sequencing used immunoSEQ multiplex PCR; TCRdb keeps in-frame clones, though not all of them. The sample records about 52,000 clones, approximately 89% being singletons. Time point of the sample: cycle 4 day 1 (C4D1), after six to seven weeks of nivolumab. Brentuximab vedotin exposure varied among the patients, all of whom had relapsed after autologous stem cell transplantation.

Here the sequenced sample was peripheral blood mononuclear cells (PBMCs), taken before the fourth cycle of nivolumab. The chain combines TRBV19 with TRBJ1-6; D is undetermined. The receptor was isolated from a human donor with classical Hodgkin lymphoma. CDR3: CASSIVGYNSPLHF. CDR3 DNA: TGTGCCAGTAGTATAGTGGGTTATAATTCACCCCTCCACTTT. Full variable domain (remainder filled in from reference TRBV19 and TRBJ1-6): DGGITQSPKYLFRKEGQNVTLSCEQNLNHDAMYWYRQDPGQGLRLIYYSQIVNDFQKGDIAEGYSVSREKKESFPLTVTSAQKNPTAFYLCASSIVGYNSPLHFGNGTRLTVT.